This record looks at one T cell receptor beta chain sequence and its context. Profiled with immunoSEQ multiplex PCR; TCRdb holds only in-frame clones, not every one. The data show about 46,000 clones, about three quarters seen once. Exposure to brentuximab vedotin varied, and each patient had relapsed following autologous stem cell transplantation. These data are taken from a study of PD-1 blockade in classical Hodgkin lymphoma. V shed 3 bases and J shed 8 bases, with 13 bases lying between them. In germline, CDR1 is KGHSH, CDR2 LQKENI. The CDR3 extends over 13 amino acids. This clonotype was sampled from a human donor with classical Hodgkin lymphoma. Sequencing used peripheral blood mononuclear cells (PBMCs), obtained at baseline. The chain couples TRBV18 to TRBJ1-2; no definite D call. The CDR3: CASSPPNTGGYTF. The CDR3 DNA sequence: TGTGCCAGCTCACCGCCGAATACTGGGGGCTACACCTTC.